Listed below are T cell receptor beta chains from one sample, sequenced in a study of blood T cells in healthy people across ages. TCRdb redid the calling of the 5' RACE reads with MiXCR, one entry per CDR3 protein. The sample has more than 600,000 distinct CDR3 sequences, 25% seen once. These data were also reused for a study on T cells of mothers and their children.

Sequencing was done on a sample of blood. The receptor source for this set is a boy younger than 18 in good health. CDR3s include the opening cysteine and the closing phenylalanine or tryptophan. The order of the fields is D gene, clone size, V gene, CDR3 protein. The D gene is left open where the match is weak. Expanded clones get a size class; other rows say once, few or many, or leave the size out.

.	.	TRBV20-1	CSARPNPGGAETQYF
.	few	TRBV28	CASSSQGWGEDNSPLHF
TRBD1	.	TRBV5-5	CASSTGTGWTDTQYF
.	few	TRBV10-2	CASSESLGRSGYTF
.	.	TRBV7-2	CASSLAGLMAEASF
TRBD1	.	TRBV3-1	CASSPGDSSLPQETQYF
.	few	TRBV29-1	CSVLGSGAFF
.	.	TRBV9	CASSVDISGANVLTF
TRBD1	once	TRBV29-1	CSVDPGGAEAQYF
.	.	TRBV9	CASSVVENSPLHF
TRBD1	once	TRBV11-1	CASSLDRQGRIAKNIQYF
.	few	TRBV6-2/TRBV6-3	CASSYTFEQYF
.	.	TRBV2	CASSAGQSHEKLFF
.	few	TRBV5-1	CASSLEGTSWYEQYF
TRBD1	.	TRBV12-3/TRBV12-4	CASRLQGQGYEQYF
.	.	TRBV6-2/TRBV6-3	CASSYSRTDRLETQYF
.	.	TRBV29-1	CSVESHPTDTQYF
.	.	TRBV29-1	CSVELTGRETQYF
TRBD2	.	TRBV27	CASQGLAGVETQYF
.	.	TRBV28	CASSSTNPDNSPLHF
.	.	TRBV29-1	CSVEEGSETQYF
.	.	TRBV4-3	CASSQGVLGTNEKLFF
.	.	TRBV6-6	CASRGNQPQHF
TRBD2	.	TRBV28	CASRRGYYEQYF
.	few	TRBV7-2	CASSLVGGRGDLRAQYF
TRBD2	few	TRBV20-1	CSASSGSSYNEQFF
.	.	TRBV11-2	CASSDQEVDEKLFF
TRBD2	.	TRBV29-1	CSGGGGAGDETQYF
.	.	TRBV5-1	CASSFAGGKRETQYF
.	.	TRBV7-2	CASSHRDILTYEQYF
.	.	TRBV18	CASSPAIGRETQYF
.	few	TRBV29-1	CSVEFQFSTEAFF
.	.	TRBV6-5	CASSSLYDQFF
.	.	TRBV13	CASSLNVGVVTQYF
.	many	TRBV11-1	CASSLGRINEQFF
.	.	TRBV12-3/TRBV12-4	CASSLGRLLGNTIYF
.	.	TRBV10-3	CAISESVASEVEQFF
.	.	TRBV6-6	CASSYPGERNTIYF
.	few	TRBV2	CASSAGRSIGYEQFF
.	few	TRBV7-9	CASSSIGYSYNSPLHF
.	.	TRBV7-2	CASSLFDSVGAPFRNEQFF